The 25 T cell receptor beta chains reported below all come from one sample, sequenced in a study of breast tumors, draining lymph nodes, adjacent tissues. The lymph nodes were axillary draining lymph nodes from breast cancer patients. TCRdb recomputed calls from the multiplex PCR reads with MiXCR, one row per CDR3 protein. The repertoire holds approximately 100,000 distinct CDR3 sequences, with roughly 20% as singletons. The sequencing sample was made of axillary lymph node tissue. These receptors were obtained from a female donor with breast cancer. Some clones in this sample may be carry-over from other donors' samples.

The genes are TRBV29-1 and TRBJ2-7, with 9 bases lining up with TRBD2. The J segment lost 2 bases and the V segment lost 6 bases, leaving 11 bases of the junction unmatched. The CDR3 is made up of 15 amino acids. CDR1 and CDR2 from the germline V gene are SQVTM and ANQGSEA. DNA for the CDR3: TGCAGCGTGACTAGGGCTAGCGGGAAAACCTACGAGCAGTACTTC. Translated: CSVTRASGKTYEQYF.

Many counts were recorded for this clonotype. The chain joins TRBV6-1 to TRBJ1-6; D possibly corresponds to TRBD1 (5 bases). V was cut by 4 bases and J by 8 bases, with 15 bases left in between. CDR1 MNHNS and CDR2 SASEGT come from the germline V gene. This CDR3 comprises 15 residues. As DNA, the CDR3 is TGTGCCAGCAGTGTGGATAAGGGGAGGGATTCACCCCTCCACTTT. As protein: CASSVDKGRDSPLHF.

The gene calls are TRBV20-1 and TRBJ1-5; TRBD1 might be the D (5 bases). V was pared by 6 bases and J by 5 bases, with 17 bases between. There are 14 residues in the CDR3. CDR1 DFQATT and CDR2 SNEGSKA come from the germline V gene (reference sequence). The CDR3 region has the DNA TGCAGTGCCCATCAGGGCGGAGTTTATCAGCCCCAGCATTTT. It codes for CSAHQGGVYQPQHF.

This chain links TRBV5-6 with TRBJ2-1; TRBD1 matches 7 bases. This CDR3 has 11 amino acids. V gave up 2 bases and J gave up 12 bases; unmatched junction bases: 2. In germline, CDR1 is SGHDT, CDR2 YYEEEE. Here the CDR3 reads CASSFRDRQFF. Here the CDR3 DNA reads TGTGCCAGCAGCTTCCGGGACAGGCAGTTCTTC.

This clonotype showed up many times. The chain employs TRBV20-1 and TRBJ2-5, with unresolved D. V lost 3 bases and J 5 bases, leaving 13 bases between the germline ends. The CDR3 extends over 13 amino acids. Germline assignment: CDR1 DFQATT and CDR2 SNEGSKA (reference sequence). CDR3 in DNA: TGCAGTGCTAGCGCAGTTCATAGGGAGACCCAGTACTTC. Translating it yields CSASAVHRETQYF.

This clonotype was picked up many times. The V gene is TRBV12-3 or TRBV12-4, the J gene TRBJ2-1, with 9 bases aligning to TRBD1. This CDR3 contains 13 residues. Trimming took 6 bases from V and 5 from J; bases not matched to a gene: 2. CDR3 in amino acids: CASRRTGDNEQFF. DNA of the CDR3: TGTGCCAGCAGACGGACAGGGGACAATGAGCAGTTCTTC.

This rearrangement joins TRBV20-1 to TRBJ1-2; 7 bases are a match to TRBD1. The V gene's germline CDR1 is DFQATT and CDR2 SNEGSKA (reference sequence). CDR3 length equals 11 residues. Germline trimming cut 3 bases from V and 6 bases from J; bases unmatched to any gene: 1. CDR3 nucleotide sequence: TGCAGTGCTAGGACAGGGAATGGCTACACCTTC. This encodes CSARTGNGYTF.

This clonotype appeared many times. The V and J genes are TRBV5-1 and TRBJ1-6; D perhaps matches TRBD1 (6 bases). The CDR3 length is 15 residues. V lost 4 bases, J lost 5 bases, and 13 bases lay in between. Per germline, CDR1 SGHRS and CDR2 YFSETQ. This CDR3 reads CASSRWTDNNSPLHF. CDR3 nucleotide sequence: TGCGCCAGCAGCCGCTGGACAGATAATAATTCACCCCTCCACTTT. Using reference TRBV5-1 and TRBJ1-6 for the parts outside the CDR3, the full variable domain is KAGVTQTPRYLIKTRGQQVTLSCSPISGHRSVSWYQQTPGQGLQFLFEYFSETQRNKGNFPGRFSGRQFSNSRSEMNVSTLELGDSALYLCASSRWTDNNSPLHFGNGTRLTVT.

This chain uses TRBV30 with TRBJ2-7, with TRBD1 matching 7 bases. J lost 2 bases, V lost 2 bases, and 12 bases had no gene match. The length of the CDR3 is 16 residues. Germline V gene sequence: CDR1 GTSNPN, CDR2 SVGIG (reference sequence). CDR3 bases: TGTGCCTGGAGTTCAAAACCGGGACAGAGAACCTACGAGCAGTACTTC. Residues: CAWSSKPGQRTYEQYF.

There are many counts of this clonotype. The chain combines TRBV24-1 with TRBJ2-5, with no clear D. The germline CDR1 and CDR2 sequences are KGHDR and SFDVKD. The CDR3 has 11 amino acids. Trimming stripped 3 bases from V and 6 bases from J, with 4 bases between. CDR3 nucleotide sequence: TGTGCCACCAGTGATCTGAAGACCCAGTACTTC. This translates into CATSDLKTQYF.

Many counts were recorded for this clonotype. CDR3 region: CASSTLAGAQETQYF. The CDR3 DNA reads TGTGCCAGCAGCACACTAGCGGGGGCCCAAGAGACCCAGTACTTC. The gene calls are TRBV9 and TRBJ2-5, with 11 bases that match TRBD2. This CDR3 region has 15 residues. Germline V lookup: CDR1 SGDLS, CDR2 YYNGEE. The V segment lost 4 bases and the J segment 1 base; nucleotides outside the gene matches: 3.

The J gene is TRBJ2-5, the V gene TRBV9; the match to TRBD1 covers 7 bases. Germline V lookup: CDR1 SGDLS, CDR2 YYNGEE. V was pared by 3 bases and J by 5 bases, with 7 bases of the junction left unmatched. This CDR3 has 14 amino acids. In DNA form, the CDR3 reads TGTGCCAGCAGCGGGACAGGATCGGACGAGACCCAGTACTTC. This encodes CASSGTGSDETQYF.

Of note for this clonotype: A read error is possible here, since a much larger clone lies one base away. V usage is TRBV9 and J usage is TRBJ2-7; D may be TRBD1 (6 bases). Deletions cut 4 bases from V and 9 bases from J, with 20 bases between. The CDR3 totals 14 residues. Per germline, CDR1 SGDLS and CDR2 YYNGEE. The CDR3 region has the DNA TGTGCCAGCAGCATTGGGGACACCGCCCGAGGGCAGTACTTC. Protein sequence: CASSIGDTARGQYF.

This clonotype was counted only a few times. A read error is possible here, since a much larger clone lies one base away. The V gene is TRBV7-8, the J gene TRBJ2-7; 10 positions agree with TRBD1. The CDR3 extends over 12 amino acids. From germline, CDR1 is SGHVS and CDR2 FQNEAQ. Trimming took 3 bases from V and 12 from J; bases not matched to a gene: 5. CDR3 coding DNA: TGTGCCAGCAGCTTTGGACAGGGGGGCGCGTACTTC. Encoded protein: CASSFGQGGAYF.

This clonotype was seen ten or more times. CDR3 DNA: TGTGCCAGCAGGGTCCCGGGACAGGGGCCGAATTCACCCCTCCACTTT. Residues: CASRVPGQGPNSPLHF. The J gene is TRBJ1-6, the V gene TRBV2; TRBD1 matches 10 bases. CDR1 is SNHLY and CDR2 is FYNNEI in the germline V gene. V lost 6 bases to trimming and J lost 7 bases; unmatched junction nucleotides: 9. The CDR3 is 16 residues long.

This clonotype was detected once. J is TRBJ1-4 and V is TRBV6-1; D call uncertain. Between the trimmed V and J ends, which lost 4 bases and 12 bases, there was a span of 6 bases. CDR3 length: 10 amino acids. Per germline, CDR1 MNHNS and CDR2 SASEGT. The CDR3 protein is CASSAGELFF. CDR3 DNA sequence: TGTGCCAGCAGTGCTGGGGAACTGTTTTTT.

The sample holds many counts of this clonotype. The CDR3 protein is CASGRLAGFSYNEQFF. CDR3 nucleotide sequence: TGTGCCAGCGGACGTCTAGCGGGGTTCTCCTACAATGAGCAGTTCTTC. The rearrangement uses TRBV7-9 and TRBJ2-1; TRBD2 aligns across 9 bases. The junction had 8 bases not matched to a gene; V was cut back by 8 bases and J by 0 bases. Per the germline V gene, CDR1 is SEHNR and CDR2 is FQNEAQ (reference sequence). The CDR3 spans 16 residues.

This clonotype appeared many times. The rearrangement uses TRBV6-1 and TRBJ2-7; D gene ambiguous. The CDR3 is made up of 12 amino acids. The V end lost 3 bases, the J end lost 3 bases, and 6 bases lay between the germline ends. Per germline, CDR1 MNHNS and CDR2 SASEGT. The CDR3 loop reads CASSDWGYEQYF. CDR3 nucleotide sequence: TGTGCCAGCAGTGATTGGGGCTACGAGCAGTACTTC.

In this sample, this clonotype turned up many times. The chain joins TRBV7-9 to TRBJ2-2; D possibly uses TRBD1 or TRBD2 (5 bases each). The CDR3 sequence is 16 residues long. Germline V lookup: CDR1 SEHNR, CDR2 FQNEAQ (reference sequence). V was cut by 6 bases and J by 4 bases, with 18 bases left in between. CDR3 amino acids: CASSPGTAIFTGELFF. Here the CDR3 DNA reads TGTGCCAGCAGTCCCGGGACGGCTATCTTCACCGGGGAGCTGTTTTTT.

There are many counts of this clonotype. The chain has TRBV20-1 and TRBJ1-6; unclear D gene. This CDR3 region has 14 residues. The V end lost 1 base, the J end lost 2 bases, and 6 bases lay between the germline ends. Germline V gives CDR1 DFQATT, CDR2 SNEGSKA (reference sequence). DNA of the CDR3: TGCAGTGCTAGAGGGAACACCTATAATTCACCCCTCCACTTT. Translated: CSARGNTYNSPLHF.

This clonotype appeared many times. The chain links TRBV5-1 to TRBJ2-5; D is tentatively TRBD1 or TRBD2 (5 bases each). The ends were cut back, 6 bases at V and 4 bases at J, with 13 bases in the middle. The CDR3 spans 13 residues. Germline V gives CDR1 SGHRS, CDR2 YFSETQ. The CDR3 nucleotides are TGCGCCAGCAACCCGGGTGGGGGAGAGACCCAGTACTTC. Protein sequence: CASNPGGGETQYF. Drawing the rest from reference TRBV5-1 and TRBJ2-5, the complete variable domain is KAGVTQTPRYLIKTRGQQVTLSCSPISGHRSVSWYQQTPGQGLQFLFEYFSETQRNKGNFPGRFSGRQFSNSRSEMNVSTLELGDSALYLCASNPGGGETQYFGPGTRLLVL.

The CDR3 is CASSLLGGTQYF. DNA of the CDR3: TGTGCCAGCAGTTTACTAGGAGGTACGCAGTATTTT. This rearrangement joins TRBV27 to TRBJ2-3, with TRBD2 as a possible D gene (5 bases). The CDR3 runs 12 residues. Germline loops: CDR1 MNHEY, CDR2 SMNVEV (reference sequence). V gave up 2 bases and J gave up 8 bases, with 8 bases separating them.

This clonotype was observed many times. V is TRBV13 and J is TRBJ2-7; D perhaps matches TRBD2 (6 bases). Trimming took 4 bases from V and 3 from J, leaving 13 bases between them. Germline V gene data show CDR1 as PRHDT and CDR2 as FYEKMQ (reference sequence). The CDR3 has 14 residues. CDR3 DNA: TGTGCCAGCAGCTCGGGACTGGCGTTCTACGAGCAGTACTTC. It is translated as CASSSGLAFYEQYF.

The sample holds many counts of this clonotype. This rearrangement joins TRBV4-1 to TRBJ1-4; a weak D match, TRBD1 (5 bases). Trimming removed 4 bases at V and 10 bases at J, with 10 bases between. From germline, CDR1 is MGHRA and CDR2 YSYEKL. CDR3 size: 12 residues. The CDR3 bases are TGCGCCAGCAGCCGTGGGGGGGGAAAACTGTTTTTT. Its translation is CASSRGGGKLFF.

The rearrangement joins TRBV29-1 to TRBJ1-1, with no clear D. The CDR3 length is 13 residues. Trimming removed 4 bases from V and 0 bases from J, with 9 bases in between. Per germline, CDR1 SQVTM and CDR2 ANQGSEA. The chain's CDR3 is CSVAVGVNTEAFF. In DNA, the CDR3 is TGCAGCGTTGCTGTTGGGGTGAACACTGAAGCTTTCTTT. The full variable domain, its missing parts supplied by reference TRBV29-1 and TRBJ1-1, is SAVISQKPSRDICQRGTSLTIQCQVDSQVTMMFWYRQQPGQSLTLIATANQGSEATYESGFVIDKFPISRPNLTFSTLTVSNMSPEDSSIYLCSVAVGVNTEAFFGQGTRLTVV.